What follows is one T cell receptor beta chain and its context. As yet, its antigen is unknown. This record belongs to a study of shared clonotypes between healthy human individuals. Study-level points and caveats: Around 5% of naive CD4 clonotypes were shared across four donors.

The germline V gene has CDR1 MNHEY and CDR2 SVGAGI. Trimming cost V 9 bases and J 3 bases, with 11 bases left between them. CDR3 size: 13 residues. Healthy HIV-negative adults with no recent acute infections or vaccinations were recruited as donors. All of the donors resided in Nashville, Tennessee, and each was a Caucasian adult. Here immunoSEQ multiplex PCR was the method, and the copy in TCRdb shows in-frame clones only, minus some. The sample holds hundreds of thousands of clones, less than 85% seen once. The origin of this receptor is a man aged 30 to 39 in good health. This rearrangement joins TRBV6-5 to TRBJ1-4; TRBD1 might be the D (5 bases). The source material was memory CD4+ T cells sorted from blood. Subset indicated: CD45RA-negative fraction. The CDR3 spells CASWQGANEKLFF. The DNA for the CDR3 is TGTGCCAGTTGGCAGGGAGCTAATGAAAAACTGTTTTTT.